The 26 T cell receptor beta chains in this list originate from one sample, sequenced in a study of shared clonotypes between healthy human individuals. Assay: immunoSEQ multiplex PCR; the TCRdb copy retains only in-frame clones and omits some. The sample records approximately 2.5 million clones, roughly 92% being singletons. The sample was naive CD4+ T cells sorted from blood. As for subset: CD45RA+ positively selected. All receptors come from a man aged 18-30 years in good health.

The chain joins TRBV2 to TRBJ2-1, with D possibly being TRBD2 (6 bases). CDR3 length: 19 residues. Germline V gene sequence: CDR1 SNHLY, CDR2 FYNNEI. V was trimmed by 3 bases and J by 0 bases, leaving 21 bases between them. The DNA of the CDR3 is TGTGCCAGCAGTGATGCTTTGTTAGCGGACTTGAGCTCCTACAATGAGCAGTTCTTC. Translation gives CASSDALLADLSSYNEQFF.

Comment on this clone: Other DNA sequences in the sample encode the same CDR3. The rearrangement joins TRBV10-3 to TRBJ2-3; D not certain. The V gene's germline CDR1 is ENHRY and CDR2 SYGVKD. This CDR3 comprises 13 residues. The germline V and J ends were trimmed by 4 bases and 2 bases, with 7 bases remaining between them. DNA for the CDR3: TGTGCCATCAGTGCGGGTGACACAGATACGCAGTATTTT. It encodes CAISAGDTDTQYF.

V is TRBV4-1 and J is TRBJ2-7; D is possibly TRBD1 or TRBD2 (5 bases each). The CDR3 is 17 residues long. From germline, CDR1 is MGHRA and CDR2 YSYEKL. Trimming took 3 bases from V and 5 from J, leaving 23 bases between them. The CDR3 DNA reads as TGCGCCAGCAGCCACATACCGACCGGGACCGCCAGCGACGAGCAGTACTTC. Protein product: CASSHIPTGTASDEQYF.

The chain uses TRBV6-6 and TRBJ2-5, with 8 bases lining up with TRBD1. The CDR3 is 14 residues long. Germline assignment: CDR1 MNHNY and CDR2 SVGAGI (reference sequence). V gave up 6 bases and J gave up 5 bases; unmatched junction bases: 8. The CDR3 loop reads CASSEQGARETQYF. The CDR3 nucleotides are TGTGCCAGCAGCGAGCAGGGGGCGCGTGAGACCCAGTACTTC.

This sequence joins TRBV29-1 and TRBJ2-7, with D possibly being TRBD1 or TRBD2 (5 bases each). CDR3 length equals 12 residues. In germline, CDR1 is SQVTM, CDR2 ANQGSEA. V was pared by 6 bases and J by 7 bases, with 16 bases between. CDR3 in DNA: TGCAGCGTCCCTATGGGGGTCGGGGAGCAGTACTTC. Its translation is CSVPMGVGEQYF.

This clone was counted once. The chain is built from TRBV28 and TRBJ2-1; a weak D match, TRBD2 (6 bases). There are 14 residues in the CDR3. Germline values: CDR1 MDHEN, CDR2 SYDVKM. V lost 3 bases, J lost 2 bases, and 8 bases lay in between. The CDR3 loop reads CASSLGEAYNEQFF. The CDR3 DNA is TGTGCCAGCAGTTTGGGGGAGGCCTACAATGAGCAGTTCTTC.

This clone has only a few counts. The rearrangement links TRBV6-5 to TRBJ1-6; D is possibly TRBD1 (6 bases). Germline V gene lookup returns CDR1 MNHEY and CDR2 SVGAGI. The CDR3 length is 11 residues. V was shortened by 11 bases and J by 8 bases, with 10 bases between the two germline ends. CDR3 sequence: CASGVDSPLHF. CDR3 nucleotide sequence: TGTGCCTCAGGGGTGGATTCACCCCTCCACTTT.

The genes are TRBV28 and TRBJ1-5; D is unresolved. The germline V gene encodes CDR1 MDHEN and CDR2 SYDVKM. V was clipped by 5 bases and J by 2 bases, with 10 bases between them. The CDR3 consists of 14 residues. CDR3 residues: CASSARPGNQPQHF. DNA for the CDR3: TGTGCCAGCAGTGCCAGGCCCGGCAATCAGCCCCAGCATTTT.

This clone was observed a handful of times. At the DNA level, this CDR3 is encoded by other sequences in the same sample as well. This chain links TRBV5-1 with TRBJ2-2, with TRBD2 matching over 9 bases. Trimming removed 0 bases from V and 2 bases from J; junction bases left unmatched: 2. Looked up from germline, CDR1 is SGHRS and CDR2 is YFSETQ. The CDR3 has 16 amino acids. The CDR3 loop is CASSLAGTSNTGELFF. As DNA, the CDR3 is TGCGCCAGCAGCTTGGCCGGGACTAGCAACACCGGGGAGCTGTTTTTT.

The chain's CDR3 is CASSYTLGQGALGYTF. DNA for the CDR3: TGTGCCAGCAGCTACACTCTTGGACAGGGGGCTCTTGGCTACACCTTC. The rearrangement joins TRBV5-5 to TRBJ1-2; the match to TRBD1 covers 11 bases. The germline CDR1 and CDR2 sequences are SGHKS and YYEKEE (reference sequence). This CDR3 spans 16 amino acids. V was clipped by 3 bases and J by 7 bases; unmatched bases: 11.

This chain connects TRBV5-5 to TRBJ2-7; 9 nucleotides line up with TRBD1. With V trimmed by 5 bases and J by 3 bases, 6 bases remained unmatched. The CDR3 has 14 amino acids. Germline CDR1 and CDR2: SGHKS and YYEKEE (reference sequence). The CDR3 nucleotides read TGTGCCAGCAGGCACGGGACAGGGAACTACGAGCAGTACTTC. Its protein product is CASRHGTGNYEQYF.

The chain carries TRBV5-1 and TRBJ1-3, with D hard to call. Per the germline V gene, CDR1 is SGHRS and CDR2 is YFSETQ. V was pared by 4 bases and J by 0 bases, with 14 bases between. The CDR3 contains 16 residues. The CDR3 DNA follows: TGCGCCAGCAGCCTGATGGCAGTGAGCTCTGGAAACACCATATATTTT. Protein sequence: CASSLMAVSSGNTIYF.

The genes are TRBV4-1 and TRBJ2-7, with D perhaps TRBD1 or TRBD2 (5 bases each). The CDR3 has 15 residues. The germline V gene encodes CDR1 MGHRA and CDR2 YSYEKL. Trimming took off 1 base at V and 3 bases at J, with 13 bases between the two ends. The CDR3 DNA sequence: TGCGCCAGCAGCCAAGTTGAGGGGTCCCTCTACGAGCAGTACTTC. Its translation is CASSQVEGSLYEQYF.

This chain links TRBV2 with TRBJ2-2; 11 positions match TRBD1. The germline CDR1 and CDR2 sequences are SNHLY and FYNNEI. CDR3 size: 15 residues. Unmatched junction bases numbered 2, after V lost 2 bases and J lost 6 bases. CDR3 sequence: CASSEPGQGAGELFF. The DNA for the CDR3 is TGTGCCAGCAGTGAACCGGGACAGGGGGCCGGGGAGCTGTTTTTT.

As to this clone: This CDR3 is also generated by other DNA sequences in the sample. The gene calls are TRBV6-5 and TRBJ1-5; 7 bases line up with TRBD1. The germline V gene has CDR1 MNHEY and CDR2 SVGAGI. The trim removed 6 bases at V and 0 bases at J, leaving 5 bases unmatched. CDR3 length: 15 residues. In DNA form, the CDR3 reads TGTGCCAGCAGACGGGACAGTTATAGCAATCAGCCCCAGCATTTT. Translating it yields CASRRDSYSNQPQHF.

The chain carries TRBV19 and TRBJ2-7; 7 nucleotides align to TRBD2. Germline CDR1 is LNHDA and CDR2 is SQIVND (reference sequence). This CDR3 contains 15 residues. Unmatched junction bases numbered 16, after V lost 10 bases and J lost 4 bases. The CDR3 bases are TGTGCCAATCATCCCCCACACGCGGGAGTATACGAGCAGTACTTC. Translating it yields CANHPPHAGVYEQYF.

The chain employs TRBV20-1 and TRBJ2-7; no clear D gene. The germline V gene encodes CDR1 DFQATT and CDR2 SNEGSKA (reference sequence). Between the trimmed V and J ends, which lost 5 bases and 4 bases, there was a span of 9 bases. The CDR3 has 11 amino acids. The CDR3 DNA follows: TGCAGTGCTGGAAGTTATTACGAGCAGTACTTC. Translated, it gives CSAGSYYEQYF.

The CDR3 DNA is TGTGCCAGCAGCGTGGGCTCGAAGGAGATCCAAGAGACCCAGTACTTC. Translating it yields CASSVGSKEIQETQYF. The rearrangement links TRBV9 to TRBJ2-5; D is uncertain. The V gene lost 2 bases and the J gene lost 1 base, with 15 bases spanning the gap. Germline values: CDR1 SGDLS, CDR2 YYNGEE. This CDR3 is 16 amino acids long.

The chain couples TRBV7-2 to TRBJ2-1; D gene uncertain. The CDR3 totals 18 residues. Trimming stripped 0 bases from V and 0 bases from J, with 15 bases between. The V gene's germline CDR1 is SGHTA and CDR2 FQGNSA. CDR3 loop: CASSLALSRLSSYNEQFF. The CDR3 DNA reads TGTGCCAGCAGCTTAGCGCTTAGCCGCCTTAGCTCCTACAATGAGCAGTTCTTC.

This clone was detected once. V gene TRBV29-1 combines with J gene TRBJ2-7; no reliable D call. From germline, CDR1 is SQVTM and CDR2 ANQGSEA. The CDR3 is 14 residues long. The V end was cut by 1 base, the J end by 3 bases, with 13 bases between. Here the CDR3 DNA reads TGCAGCGTTGAAGGGCACAGCCGGAACTACGAGCAGTACTTC. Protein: CSVEGHSRNYEQYF.

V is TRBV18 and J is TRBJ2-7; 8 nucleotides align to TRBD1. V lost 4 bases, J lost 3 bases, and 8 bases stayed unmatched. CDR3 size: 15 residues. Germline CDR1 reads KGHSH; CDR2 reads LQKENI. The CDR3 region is CASSQRTGFFYEQYF. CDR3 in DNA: TGTGCCAGCTCACAGCGGACAGGGTTCTTCTACGAGCAGTACTTC.

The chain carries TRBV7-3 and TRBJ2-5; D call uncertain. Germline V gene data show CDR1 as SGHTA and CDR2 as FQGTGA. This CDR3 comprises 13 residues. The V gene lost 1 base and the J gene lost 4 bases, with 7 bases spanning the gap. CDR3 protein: CASSLNPPETQYF. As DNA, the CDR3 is TGTGCCAGCAGCTTAAACCCTCCAGAGACCCAGTACTTC. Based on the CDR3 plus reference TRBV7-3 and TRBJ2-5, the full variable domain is GAGVSQTPSNKVTEKGKYVELRCDPISGHTALYWYRQSLGQGPEFLIYFQGTGAADDSGLPNDRFFAVRPEGSVSTLKIQRTERGDSAVYLCASSLNPPETQYFGPGTRLLVL.

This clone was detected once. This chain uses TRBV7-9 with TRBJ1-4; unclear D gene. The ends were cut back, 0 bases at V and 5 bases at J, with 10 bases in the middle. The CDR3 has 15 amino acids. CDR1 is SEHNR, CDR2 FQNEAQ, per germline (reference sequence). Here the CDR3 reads CASSLASLGNEKLFF. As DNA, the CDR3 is TGTGCCAGCAGCTTAGCGTCGTTGGGGAATGAAAAACTGTTTTTT.

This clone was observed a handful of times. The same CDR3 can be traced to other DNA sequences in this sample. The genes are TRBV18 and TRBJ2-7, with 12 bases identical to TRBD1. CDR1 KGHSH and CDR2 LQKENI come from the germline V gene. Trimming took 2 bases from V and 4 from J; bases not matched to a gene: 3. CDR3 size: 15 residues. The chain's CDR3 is CASSPGTGGRYEQYF. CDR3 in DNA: TGTGCCAGCTCACCAGGGACAGGGGGCAGGTACGAGCAGTACTTC. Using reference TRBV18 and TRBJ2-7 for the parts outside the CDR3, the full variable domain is NAGVMQNPRHLVRRRGQEARLRCSPMKGHSHVYWYRQLPEEGLKFMVYLQKENIIDESGMPKERFSAEFPKEGPSILRIQQVVRGDSAAYFCASSPGTGGRYEQYFGPGTRLTVT.

The CDR3 sequence: CASSLQASQTGELFF. For the CDR3, the DNA is TGTGCCAGCAGCTTACAGGCTAGCCAAACCGGGGAGCTGTTTTTT. V and J are TRBV11-2 and TRBJ2-2, with a possible D match to TRBD2 (5 bases). The CDR3 spans 15 residues. The V end lost 2 bases, the J end lost 5 bases, and 12 bases lay between the germline ends. Germline lookup yields CDR1 SGHAT and CDR2 FQNNGV.

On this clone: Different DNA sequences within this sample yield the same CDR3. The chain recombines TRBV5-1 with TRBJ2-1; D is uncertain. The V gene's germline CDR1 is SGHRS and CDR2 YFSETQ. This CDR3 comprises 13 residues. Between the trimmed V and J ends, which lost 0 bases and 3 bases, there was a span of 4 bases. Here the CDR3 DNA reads TGCGCCAGCAGCTTGGACGGCTACAATGAGCAGTTCTTC. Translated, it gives CASSLDGYNEQFF.